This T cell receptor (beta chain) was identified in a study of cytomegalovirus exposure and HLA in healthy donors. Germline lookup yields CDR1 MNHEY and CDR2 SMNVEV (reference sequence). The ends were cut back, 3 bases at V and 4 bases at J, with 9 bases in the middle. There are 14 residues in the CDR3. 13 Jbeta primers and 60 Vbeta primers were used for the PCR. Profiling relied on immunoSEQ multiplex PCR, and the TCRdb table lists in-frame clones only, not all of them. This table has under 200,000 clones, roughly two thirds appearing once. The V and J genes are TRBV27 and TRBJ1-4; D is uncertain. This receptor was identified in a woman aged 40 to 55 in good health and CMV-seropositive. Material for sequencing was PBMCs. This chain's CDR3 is CASSFGSGNEKLFF. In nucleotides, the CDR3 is TGTGCCAGCAGTTTCGGTAGCGGTAATGAAAAACTGTTTTTT.